These 19 T cell receptor beta chains were all obtained from the same sample, sequenced in a study of control samples from healthy donors and cancer patients. The repertoire was sequenced with immunoSEQ multiplex PCR; TCRdb's copy has only in-frame clones and lacks some. The sample contains approximately 82,000 clones, 90% to 95% of which appear only once. The sequenced material came from blood. The source is a woman under 30 in good health.

CDR3 protein: CASSTGGSSYNEQFF. CDR3 nucleotides: TGTGCCAGCAGCACAGGGGGTAGCTCCTACAATGAGCAGTTCTTC. V gene TRBV5-4 combines with J gene TRBJ2-1; TRBD1 agrees at 8 bases. Unmatched junction bases numbered 3, after V lost 4 bases and J lost 0 bases. Germline CDR1 reads SGHNT; CDR2 reads YYREEE (reference sequence). This CDR3 region has 15 residues.

The chain is built from TRBV11-1 and TRBJ2-7; D unclear. Per germline, CDR1 SGHAT and CDR2 FQDESV (reference sequence). V shed 4 bases and J shed 3 bases, with 4 bases lying between them. The CDR3 runs 11 residues. Here the CDR3 reads CASSYDYEQYF. For the CDR3, the DNA is TGTGCCAGCAGCTACGACTACGAGCAGTACTTC.

The rearrangement joins TRBV4-1 to TRBJ1-6; no clear D gene. CDR3 length: 17 amino acids. V gave up 1 base and J gave up 0 bases, with 10 bases separating them. Germline V gives CDR1 MGHRA, CDR2 YSYEKL. The DNA for the CDR3 is TGCGCCAGCAGCCAAGGGCCAGAGAGCTCCTATAATTCACCCCTCCACTTT. Translation: CASSQGPESSYNSPLHF.

J is TRBJ2-1 and V is TRBV5-5; D is possibly TRBD2 (5 bases). Trimming shortened V by 4 bases and J by 4 bases, and 15 bases separated the two germline ends. Germline assignment: CDR1 SGHKS and CDR2 YYEKEE (reference sequence). The CDR3 is 15 residues long. CDR3 coding DNA: TGTGCCAGCAGCACAGAAGGAGGCCATTACAATGAGCAGTTCTTC. Protein: CASSTEGGHYNEQFF.

The chain uses TRBV28 and TRBJ1-2; perhaps TRBD1 as D (5 bases). The CDR3 extends over 13 amino acids. CDR1 and CDR2 (germline): MDHEN, SYDVKM. V lost 8 bases, J lost 7 bases, and 17 bases lay in between. The CDR3 DNA sequence: TGTGCCAGCTTCATCCAACGGGACCCTGGCTACACCTTC. Its protein product is CASFIQRDPGYTF.

V gene TRBV28 combines with J gene TRBJ2-5, with 7 positions matching TRBD2. The V and J ends lost 3 bases and 4 bases, in that order; junction bases with no gene match: 8. The germline CDR1 and CDR2 sequences are MDHEN and SYDVKM. The CDR3 sequence is 15 residues long. In nucleotides, the CDR3 is TGTGCCAGCAGTTTCGCGGGAGTGATAACAGAGACCCAGTACTTC. This gives the protein CASSFAGVITETQYF.

CDR3 nucleotide sequence: TGTGCCAGCAGTCCCACCCGACAAGGCTATGGCTACACCTTC. Translation: CASSPTRQGYGYTF. This sequence joins TRBV27 and TRBJ1-2; D is undetermined. Germline-derived CDR1 and CDR2 are MNHEY and SMNVEV (reference sequence). The CDR3 has 14 residues. The ends were cut back, 5 bases at V and 4 bases at J, with 14 bases in the middle.

CDR3 in amino acids: CASSGGQGVGMNTEAFF. Written as DNA, the CDR3 is TGTGCCAGCAGTGGGGGACAGGGAGTGGGGATGAACACTGAAGCTTTCTTT. The chain has TRBV2 and TRBJ1-1; 9 bases fit TRBD1. CDR3 size: 17 residues. The V gene's germline CDR1 is SNHLY and CDR2 FYNNEI. J was trimmed by 0 bases and V by 4 bases; bases with no gene match: 9.

This chain joins TRBV11-2 and TRBJ1-1, with 11 bases that match TRBD1. The CDR3 length is 18 residues. V gave up 1 base and J gave up 8 bases; unmatched junction bases: 15. Germline V CDR1 and CDR2: SGHAT, FQNNGV. DNA for the CDR3: TGTGCCAGCAGCTTAGCCCGACGAGGTGGACAGGGGGCGGTGGAAGCTTTCTTT. This sequence encodes CASSLARRGGQGAVEAFF.

The genes are TRBV29-1 and TRBJ1-1; no reliable D call. The CDR3 covers 12 residues. V lost 1 base to trimming and J lost 1 base, with 4 bases between them. Germline lookup yields CDR1 SQVTM and CDR2 ANQGSEA. The CDR3 sequence is CSVEVANTEAFF. The CDR3 nucleotides read TGCAGCGTTGAAGTAGCGAACACTGAAGCTTTCTTT.

This chain joins TRBV15 and TRBJ1-4, with D possibly matching TRBD1 (6 bases). The V end lost 5 bases, the J end lost 5 bases, and 12 bases lay between the germline ends. Germline V lookup: CDR1 LNHNV, CDR2 YYDKDF (reference sequence). The CDR3 runs 14 residues. CDR3 bases: TGTGCCACCAGCCAGACAGGCCGAAATGAAAAACTGTTTTTT. Protein sequence: CATSQTGRNEKLFF.

The sample holds one count of this clone. The rearrangement uses TRBV12-3 or TRBV12-4 and TRBJ1-1, with TRBD1 as a possible D gene (6 bases). With 5 bases removed from V and 6 bases from J, the gap between germline ends came to 10 bases. This CDR3 is built from 12 residues. In nucleotides, the CDR3 is TGTGCCAGCAGTATCCAGGGGTCTGAAGCTTTCTTT. This encodes CASSIQGSEAFF.

The J gene is TRBJ1-2, the V gene TRBV3-1 (or the pseudogene TRBV3-2); D is uncertain. Trimming removed 6 bases from V and 4 bases from J, with 12 bases in between. From germline, CDR1 is LGHDT and CDR2 YNNKEL (reference sequence). This CDR3 comprises 13 residues. The CDR3 DNA reads TGTGCCAGCAGTAATGGACTCGTCTATGGCTACACCTTC. It codes for CASSNGLVYGYTF.

The chain recombines TRBV7-2 with TRBJ1-1; 10 nucleotides line up with TRBD1. V trimming: 5 bases; J trimming: 3 bases; junction bases outside the gene matches: 15. Germline V gene data show CDR1 as SGHTA and CDR2 as FQGNSA. The CDR3 covers 18 residues. CDR3 sequence reads: CASSLLLWDRGPDTEAFF. CDR3 nucleotide sequence: TGTGCCAGCAGCCTCCTGCTATGGGACAGGGGACCCGACACTGAAGCTTTCTTT. Variable domain in full (rest from reference TRBV7-2 and TRBJ1-1): GAGVSQSPSNKVTEKGKDVELRCDPISGHTALYWYRQSLGQGLEFLIYFQGNSAPDKSGLPSDRFSAERTGGSVSTLTIQRTQQEDSAVYLCASSLLLWDRGPDTEAFFGQGTRLTVV.

V gene TRBV28 combines with J gene TRBJ2-1, with no clear D. The CDR3 extends over 13 amino acids. Per the germline V gene, CDR1 is MDHEN and CDR2 is SYDVKM. V was cut by 7 bases and J by 14 bases, with 21 bases left in between. The CDR3: CASNTRAPAAKFF. The CDR3, as DNA: TGTGCCAGCAATACAAGGGCACCGGCCGCAAAGTTCTTC.

This chain connects TRBV6-6 to TRBJ1-6; D gene unclear. Germline V CDR1 and CDR2: MNHNY, SVGAGI (reference sequence). The V gene lost 6 bases and the J gene lost 9 bases, with 6 bases spanning the gap. CDR3 length: 11 residues. CDR3 amino acids: CASSWGSPLHF. The CDR3 coding sequence is TGTGCCAGCAGCTGGGGTTCACCCCTCCACTTT.

A note on this clone: The sample has other DNA sequences that encode this CDR3 too. V is TRBV7-2 and J is TRBJ1-2, with D unresolved. Germline V lookup: CDR1 SGHTA, CDR2 FQGNSA. V lost 5 bases and J 4 bases, leaving 8 bases between the germline ends. This CDR3 region has 12 residues. The CDR3 DNA reads TGTGCCAGCAGCCTCCGGACCTATGGCTACACCTTC. This codes for CASSLRTYGYTF.

The chain is built from TRBV15 and TRBJ1-6, with a possible D match to TRBD1 (6 bases). CDR1 is LNHNV and CDR2 is YYDKDF in the germline V gene (reference sequence). CDR3 length equals 17 residues. Trimming removed 0 bases from V and 1 base from J, with 10 bases in between. This chain's CDR3 is CATSRDTGSSYNSPLHF. CDR3 sequence (DNA): TGTGCCACCAGCAGAGATACAGGGTCATCCTATAATTCACCCCTCCACTTT.

This clone occurred once. V usage is TRBV4-1 and J usage is TRBJ2-2, with 11 bases aligning to TRBD2. CDR1 and CDR2 from the germline V gene are MGHRA and YSYEKL. V lost 0 bases, J lost 0 bases, and 6 bases stayed unmatched. CDR3 length: 19 residues. DNA for the CDR3: TGCGCCAGCAGCCAAGAAACGCTAGCGGGAGGACCGAACACCGGGGAGCTGTTTTTT. Amino acid sequence: CASSQETLAGGPNTGELFF.